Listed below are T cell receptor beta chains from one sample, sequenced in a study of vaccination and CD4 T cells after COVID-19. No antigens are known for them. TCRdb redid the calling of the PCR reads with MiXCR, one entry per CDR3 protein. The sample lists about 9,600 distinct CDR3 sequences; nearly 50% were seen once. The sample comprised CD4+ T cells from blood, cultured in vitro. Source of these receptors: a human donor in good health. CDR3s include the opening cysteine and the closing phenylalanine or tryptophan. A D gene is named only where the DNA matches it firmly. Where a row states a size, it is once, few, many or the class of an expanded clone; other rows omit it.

CDR3: CASSLSYQRGYNEQFF
DNA: TGTGCCAGCAGTTTATCTTACCAGCGGGGGTACAATGAGCAGTTCTTC
size: -
V: TRBV27
J: TRBJ2-1
D: TRBD2

CDR3: CSARGLAGGQVEQFF
DNA: TGCAGTGCTAGGGGACTAGCGGGGGGGCAGGTTGAGCAGTTCTTC
size: -
V: TRBV20-1
J: TRBJ2-1
D: TRBD2

CDR3: CASSLDRYSNQPQHF
DNA: TGTGCCAGCAGTTTAGACAGGTATAGCAATCAGCCCCAGCATTTT
size: few
V: TRBV27
J: TRBJ1-5
D: -

CDR3: CASSYTPDREAFF
DNA: TGTGCCAGCAGTTATACCCCGGACAGGGAAGCTTTCTTT
size: -
V: TRBV6-5
J: TRBJ1-1
D: TRBD1

CDR3: CATSRADHNYGYTF
DNA: TGTGCCACCAGCAGAGCGGATCATAACTATGGCTACACCTTC
size: few
V: TRBV15
J: TRBJ1-2
D: -

CDR3: CSAGGGTQETQYF
DNA: TGCAGTGCCGGTGGAGGTACTCAAGAGACCCAGTACTTC
size: few
V: TRBV20-1
J: TRBJ2-5
D: -

CDR3: CASSAHKAGELFF
DNA: TGCGCCAGCAGCGCTCACAAGGCCGGGGAGCTGTTTTTT
size: -
V: TRBV10-2
J: TRBJ2-2
D: -

CDR3: CSVLQNTEAFF
DNA: TGCAGCGTCCTCCAGAACACTGAAGCTTTCTTT
size: -
V: TRBV29-1
J: TRBJ1-1
D: -

CDR3: CASTKGSEQYF
DNA: TGTGCCAGCACGAAGGGAAGCGAGCAGTACTTC
size: -
V: TRBV6-1
J: TRBJ2-7
D: -

CDR3: CASSIPADRHEAFF
DNA: TGTGCCAGTAGTATACCCGCCGACAGGCATGAAGCTTTCTTT
size: -
V: TRBV27
J: TRBJ1-1
D: -

CDR3: CASSRTGSPEQFF
DNA: TGTGCCAGCAGTAGGACAGGGAGCCCTGAGCAGTTCTTC
size: -
V: TRBV6-2/TRBV6-3
J: TRBJ2-1
D: TRBD1

CDR3: CSAIAGVLRNEQFF
DNA: TGCAGTGCTATAGCGGGAGTGTTACGCAATGAGCAGTTCTTC
size: -
V: TRBV20-1
J: TRBJ2-1
D: TRBD2

CDR3: CASSLSGPGGWAEAFF
DNA: TGTGCCAGCAGTTTATCCGGGCCAGGTGGATGGGCTGAAGCTTTCTTT
size: few
V: TRBV6-5
J: TRBJ1-1
D: -

CDR3: CASSLGYPSGLADNEQFF
DNA: TGTGCCAGCAGCTTAGGGTACCCATCGGGACTAGCGGACAATGAGCAGTTCTTC
size: -
V: TRBV11-3
J: TRBJ2-1
D: TRBD2

CDR3: CASSPLSEAFF
DNA: TGTGCCAGCAGCCCACTTTCTGAAGCTTTCTTT
size: few
V: TRBV7-8
J: TRBJ1-1
D: -

CDR3: CASSLSGNPEAFF
DNA: TGTGCCAGCAGCCTGTCAGGGAACCCTGAAGCTTTCTTT
size: -
V: TRBV6-1
J: TRBJ1-1
D: -

CDR3: CASSLTGRTGRRGNQPQHF
DNA: TGTGCCAGCAGCCTAACCGGCAGGACAGGGCGGCGGGGCAATCAGCCCCAGCATTTT
size: -
V: TRBV16
J: TRBJ1-5
D: TRBD1

CDR3: CASSLKGQFTEAFF
DNA: TGTGCCAGCAGCTTGAAGGGGCAGTTCACTGAAGCTTTCTTT
size: -
V: TRBV7-2
J: TRBJ1-1
D: -

CDR3: CASSLPGQGGPHEQFF
DNA: TGTGCCAGTAGTTTACCGGGACAGGGGGGGCCCCATGAGCAGTTCTTC
size: -
V: TRBV19
J: TRBJ2-1
D: TRBD1

CDR3: CASSTVPMGEQYF
DNA: TGTGCCAGTAGTACCGTACCGATGGGGGAGCAGTACTTC
size: -
V: TRBV19
J: TRBJ2-7
D: -

CDR3: CTSSQGTAGVITGELFF
DNA: TGCACCAGCAGCCAAGGAACCGCGGGAGTGATAACCGGGGAGCTGTTTTTT
size: -
V: TRBV1
J: TRBJ2-2
D: -

CDR3: CAWSVYGNSPLHF
DNA: TGTGCCTGGAGTGTATACGGGAATTCACCCCTCCACTTT
size: once
V: TRBV30
J: TRBJ1-6
D: -

CDR3: CATSRDSYGYTF
DNA: TGTGCCACCAGCCGGGACAGCTATGGCTACACCTTC
size: few
V: TRBV24-1
J: TRBJ1-2
D: TRBD1

CDR3: CASSLGGQGMNTEAFF
DNA: TGTGCCAGCAGCTTGGGGGGACAGGGGATGAACACTGAAGCTTTCTTT
size: -
V: TRBV5-4
J: TRBJ1-1
D: TRBD1

CDR3: CASSQDFGVRSETQYF
DNA: TGCGCCAGCAGCCAAGATTTCGGGGTTCGGAGTGAGACCCAGTACTTC
size: -
V: TRBV4-3
J: TRBJ2-5
D: -

CDR3: CASSIGVAGAAGTQYF
DNA: TGTGCCAGTAGTATCGGGGTAGCGGGGGCGGCTGGGACCCAGTACTTC
size: once
V: TRBV19
J: TRBJ2-5
D: TRBD2

CDR3: CATQATSELFF
DNA: TGTGCCACCCAGGCGACGTCGGAGCTGTTTTTT
size: once
V: TRBV6-1
J: TRBJ2-2
D: -

CDR3: CASREGQGTKYNEQFF
DNA: TGTGCCAGCAGGGAGGGTCAGGGAACTAAATACAATGAGCAGTTCTTC
size: -
V: TRBV6-1
J: TRBJ2-1
D: -

CDR3: CASRSSGTSGRNEQFF
DNA: TGTGCCAGCAGATCTAGCGGGACTAGCGGGAGAAATGAGCAGTTCTTC
size: -
V: TRBV12-3/TRBV12-4
J: TRBJ2-1
D: TRBD2

CDR3: CASSLGFGETYEQYF
DNA: TGTGCCAGCAGCTTGGGGTTCGGGGAAACCTACGAGCAGTACTTC
size: -
V: TRBV5-4
J: TRBJ2-7
D: -

CDR3: CASSLAPGTGGFEQYF
DNA: TGTGCCAGCAGCTTAGCCCCCGGGACAGGGGGCTTCGAGCAGTATTTC
size: -
V: TRBV7-8
J: TRBJ2-7
D: TRBD1

CDR3: CSARASGGYNEQFF
DNA: TGCAGTGCTAGGGCGAGCGGGGGATACAATGAGCAGTTCTTC
size: -
V: TRBV20-1
J: TRBJ2-1
D: TRBD2

CDR3: CASSTSRTSRNTIYF
DNA: -
size: -
V: TRBV6-1
J: TRBJ1-3
D: -

CDR3: CASSENGRLGAFF
DNA: TGTGCCAGCAGTGAGAATGGGCGGCTCGGAGCTTTCTTT
size: -
V: TRBV6-1
J: TRBJ1-1
D: -

CDR3: CASSVGGTTSYEQYF
DNA: TGTGCCAGCAGTGTCGGCGGGACTACCTCCTACGAGCAGTACTTC
size: -
V: TRBV6-1
J: TRBJ2-7
D: TRBD2

CDR3: CAWKRKGADGYTF
DNA: TGTGCCTGGAAAAGAAAGGGGGCGGATGGCTACACCTTC
size: -
V: TRBV30
J: TRBJ1-2
D: TRBD1

CDR3: CSASGQGASMNTEAFF
DNA: TGCAGTGCTAGTGGGCAGGGGGCGAGCATGAACACTGAAGCTTTCTTT
size: -
V: TRBV20-1
J: TRBJ1-1
D: TRBD1

CDR3: CATSAGMTQYF
DNA: TGTGCCACCAGCGCGGGAATGACCCAGTACTTC
size: few
V: TRBV15
J: TRBJ2-5
D: -

CDR3: CAWTGVLSHGYTF
DNA: TGTGCCTGGACGGGAGTCCTCAGCCATGGCTACACCTTC
size: -
V: TRBV30
J: TRBJ1-2
D: -

CDR3: CASNRRAGSNQPQHF
DNA: TGTGCCAGTAATAGGCGGGCCGGTAGCAATCAGCCCCAGCATTTT
size: -
V: TRBV19
J: TRBJ1-5
D: -

CDR3: CASSKETGGRNQPQHF
DNA: TGTGCCAGCAGCAAAGAGACAGGGGGCCGCAATCAGCCCCAGCATTTT
size: -
V: TRBV21-1
J: TRBJ1-5
D: -

CDR3: CASSEKGNYGYTF
DNA: TGCGCCAGCAGTGAGAAGGGGAACTATGGCTACACCTTC
size: once
V: TRBV10-1
J: TRBJ1-2
D: -

CDR3: CASSRGGQGVNTEAFF
DNA: TGTGCCAGCAGCCGCGGGGGACAGGGGGTAAACACTGAAGCTTTCTTT
size: -
V: TRBV7-9
J: TRBJ1-1
D: TRBD1

CDR3: CASSHTRTSSYNEQFF
DNA: TGTGCCAGCAGTCACACGAGGACGAGCTCCTACAATGAGCAGTTCTTC
size: -
V: TRBV11-3
J: TRBJ2-1
D: -

CDR3: CATSRDTHSNQPQHF
DNA: TGTGCCACCAGCAGAGACACACATAGCAATCAGCCCCAGCATTTT
size: -
V: TRBV15
J: TRBJ1-5
D: -

CDR3: CASSIVHRDRVYGYTF
DNA: TGTGCCAGTAGTATCGTTCATCGGGACAGGGTTTATGGCTACACTTTC
size: -
V: TRBV19
J: TRBJ1-2
D: TRBD1

CDR3: CASSHLAGLAEGEQFF
DNA: TGTGCCAGCAGTCACCTGGCGGGGCTAGCGGAGGGGGAGCAGTTCTTC
size: -
V: TRBV6-1
J: TRBJ2-1
D: TRBD2

CDR3: CASSLRQGPLFF
DNA: TGTGCCAGCAGCCTGCGACAGGGGCCGTTATTCTTC
size: few
V: TRBV7-9
J: TRBJ1-2
D: TRBD1

CDR3: CASSLAQGRQPQHF
DNA: TGTGCCAGCAGCTTAGCACAGGGGCGTCAGCCCCAGCATTTT
size: -
V: TRBV7-8
J: TRBJ1-5
D: TRBD1

CDR3: CASSLMTDDQPQHF
DNA: TGTGCCAGCAGCTTAATGACGGATGATCAGCCCCAGCATTTT
size: few
V: TRBV7-9
J: TRBJ1-5
D: -

CDR3: CASTTTGYSNQPQHF
DNA: TGTGCCAGTACAACGACAGGTTATAGCAATCAGCCCCAGCATTTT
size: -
V: TRBV19
J: TRBJ1-5
D: -

CDR3: CSAPRLAGIQETQYF
DNA: TGCAGTGCCCCCAGACTAGCGGGGATACAAGAGACCCAGTACTTC
size: -
V: TRBV20-1
J: TRBJ2-5
D: TRBD2

CDR3: CATSTGNTEAFF
DNA: TGTGCCACCAGCACGGGTAACACTGAAGCTTTCTTT
size: few
V: TRBV10-3
J: TRBJ1-1
D: -

CDR3: CASLRGGGYNEQFF
DNA: TGTGCCAGCCTCCGGGGGGGCGGTTACAATGAGCAGTTCTTC
size: -
V: TRBV19
J: TRBJ2-1
D: TRBD2

CDR3: CASSLQGWSNQPQHF
DNA: TGTGCCAGCAGCTTGCAAGGCTGGAGCAATCAGCCCCAGCATTTT
size: few
V: TRBV21-1
J: TRBJ1-5
D: -

CDR3: CASSLVAVETQYF
DNA: TGCGCCAGCAGCTTGGTGGCAGTAGAGACCCAGTACTTC
size: once
V: TRBV5-1
J: TRBJ2-5
D: -

CDR3: CSARPSGAETQYF
DNA: TGCAGTGCTAGACCTAGTGGAGCGGAGACCCAGTACTTC
size: -
V: TRBV20-1
J: TRBJ2-5
D: -

CDR3: CASSLGAGSGEQYF
DNA: TGTGCCAGCAGCTTAGGGGCAGGGTCAGGCGAGCAGTACTTC
size: few
V: TRBV11-2
J: TRBJ2-7
D: -

CDR3: CASSESAPGEQYF
DNA: TGCGCCAGCAGTGAATCGGCACCGGGCGAGCAGTACTTC
size: few
V: TRBV10-1
J: TRBJ2-7
D: -